These T cell receptor beta chains were read from a single sample in a study of shared clonotypes between healthy human individuals. TCRdb's table, derived via immunoSEQ multiplex PCR, lists solely in-frame clones and lacks some. The data show a few million clones, 80% to 95% seen once. The sample taken for sequencing was naive CD4+ T cells from PBMCs. The origin of the receptors is a man younger than 35 in good health. Some clones in this sample may be carry-over from other donors' samples. Each CDR3 is given with its conserved first and last residue. The order of the fields is D gene, J gene, clone size, V gene, CDR3 protein, CDR3 DNA. The D gene is left open where the match is weak. Some rows mark clone size as missing; the rest say once, few, many or name a class of expanded clone.

- | TRBJ2-1 | - | TRBV2 | CASSDFGNYNEQFF | TGTGCCAGCAGTGATTTTGGGAATTACAATGAGCAGTTCTTC
TRBD2 | TRBJ2-5 | - | TRBV7-3 | CASSLGLGLKETQYF | TGTGCCAGCAGCTTGGGACTAGGCCTAAAAGAGACCCAGTACTTC
- | TRBJ2-2 | - | TRBV18 | CASSPGVTGELFF | TGTGCCAGCTCACCGGGGGTAACCGGGGAGCTGTTTTTT
- | TRBJ2-1 | - | TRBV7-9 | CASSLPNEQFF | TGTGCCAGCAGCTTACCGAATGAGCAGTTCTTC
- | TRBJ1-2 | - | TRBV4-3 | CASSQDLASNYGYTF | TGCGCCAGCAGCCAAGATCTTGCCAGTAACTATGGCTACACCTTC
TRBD2 | TRBJ2-5 | - | TRBV28 | CASTGTSGRGGWETQYF | TGTGCCAGCACCGGGACTAGCGGGAGAGGGGGATGGGAGACCCAGTACTTC
TRBD1 | TRBJ2-7 | - | TRBV2 | CASRETGGSYEQYF | TGTGCCAGCAGGGAGACAGGGGGGTCCTACGAGCAGTACTTC
TRBD1 | TRBJ2-1 | - | TRBV19 | CASRDRAHEQFF | TGTGCCAGTAGGGACAGGGCCCATGAGCAGTTCTTC
- | TRBJ2-3 | - | TRBV30 | CAWSGLPIADTQYF | TGTGCCTGGAGTGGCCTACCGATTGCAGATACGCAGTATTTT
- | TRBJ2-1 | once | TRBV5-1 | CASRREDAYNEQFF | TGCGCCAGCAGGAGGGAGGATGCTTACAATGAGCAGTTCTTC
TRBD2 | TRBJ2-7 | - | TRBV6-6 | CASRGLAGGAYEQYF | TGTGCCAGCAGGGGACTAGCGGGAGGCGCCTACGAGCAGTACTTC
TRBD1 | TRBJ2-5 | - | TRBV30 | CAWTGTGRPETQYF | TGTGCCTGGACCGGGACAGGTAGACCAGAGACCCAGTACTTC
TRBD2 | TRBJ2-3 | - | TRBV13 | CASSLGGLAGRTDTQYF | TGTGCCAGCAGCTTAGGGGGGCTAGCGGGGCGCACAGATACGCAGTATTTT
- | TRBJ1-1 | - | TRBV6-1 | CASSEMGKNTEAFF | TGTGCCAGCAGTGAAATGGGAAAGAACACTGAAGCTTTCTTT
TRBD1 | TRBJ1-1 | - | TRBV28 | CASSIQGQGNTEAFF | TGTGCCAGCAGTATCCAGGGACAGGGAAACACTGAAGCTTTCTTT
- | TRBJ1-1 | - | TRBV11-2 | CASSLYLNTEAFF | TGTGCCAGCAGCTTATATTTGAACACTGAAGCTTTCTTT
TRBD1 | TRBJ1-1 | - | TRBV5-1 | CASSAGTDTGGFF | TGCGCCAGCAGCGCCGGGACAGACACTGGGGGCTTCTTT
TRBD1 | TRBJ1-5 | - | TRBV2 | CASSMTGTLQPQHF | TGTGCCAGCAGTATGACAGGGACCCTTCAGCCCCAGCATTTT
TRBD1 | TRBJ1-1 | - | TRBV2 | CASRDDRAFTEAFF | TGTGCCAGCAGGGACGACAGGGCGTTCACTGAAGCTTTCTTT
- | TRBJ1-3 | - | TRBV2 | CASSSTSGQGNTIYF | TGTGCCAGCAGCTCAACCTCAGGACAGGGAAACACCATATATTTT
- | TRBJ1-5 | - | TRBV28 | CASSFGGTINQPQHF | TGTGCCAGCAGTTTCGGGGGGACAATTAATCAGCCCCAGCATTTT
- | TRBJ1-2 | few | TRBV20-1 | CSARFNYGYTF | TGCAGTGCTCGGTTTAACTATGGCTACACCTTC
- | TRBJ1-2 | - | TRBV5-1 | CASSLALKNTGIYGYTF | TGCGCCAGCAGCTTGGCCCTAAAGAACACAGGGATCTATGGCTACACCTTC
- | TRBJ2-1 | - | TRBV5-6 | CASSWTLNNEQFF | TGTGCCAGCAGTTGGACGTTGAACAATGAGCAGTTCTTC
TRBD2 | TRBJ2-3 | - | TRBV27 | CASRPGLAGATRSTDTQYF | TGTGCCAGCAGGCCGGGACTAGCGGGAGCAACCCGTAGCACAGATACGCAGTATTTT
- | TRBJ1-2 | - | TRBV6-6 | CASTDIGLIYGYTF | TGTGCCAGCACCGACATAGGACTGATCTATGGCTACACCTTC
- | TRBJ1-2 | - | TRBV7-2 | CASSLVDSWRGGYTF | TGTGCCAGCAGCTTAGTAGACTCGTGGAGGGGTGGCTACACCTTC
- | TRBJ2-7 | - | TRBV27 | CASQLGDEQYF | TGTGCCAGCCAGCTGGGGGACGAGCAGTACTTC
- | TRBJ2-7 | - | TRBV25-1 | CASSDGQSYEQYF | TGTGCCAGCAGTGATGGGCAGTCCTACGAGCAGTACTTC
- | TRBJ2-7 | - | TRBV5-1 | CASSLDVQSEQYF | TGCGCCAGCAGCTTGGACGTTCAGTCCGAGCAGTACTTC
- | TRBJ1-1 | - | TRBV27 | CASRLQGGAVTEAFF | TGTGCCAGCAGGCTGCAGGGAGGGGCGGTCACTGAAGCTTTCTTT